These 7 T cell receptor beta chains share one sample of origin, sequenced in a study of T cell responses to AZD1222 COVID-19 vaccine. Generated by immunoSEQ multiplex PCR, the TCRdb table keeps only in-frame clones and is missing some. The sample lists about 140,000 clones, roughly 86% occurring once. This specimen was peripheral blood, taken 28 days after the second dose of the MenACWY control vaccine. The receptors here all came from an adult who received the MenACWY meningococcal vaccine as a control.

The rearrangement uses TRBV20-1 and TRBJ2-7; 10 bases align to TRBD1. This CDR3 spans 11 amino acids. CDR1 is DFQATT and CDR2 is SNEGSKA in the germline V gene (reference sequence). The CDR3 DNA reads as TGCAGGGCGGACAGGGGGGACGAGCAGTACTTC. As protein: CRADRGDEQYF.

The chain has TRBV19 and TRBJ1-1; the D gene is possibly TRBD1 (6 bases). V was cut by 3 bases and J by 0 bases, with 11 bases left in between. CDR3 length: 15 residues. Germline V gene lookup returns CDR1 LNHDA and CDR2 SQIVND (reference sequence). DNA for the CDR3: TGTGCCAGTAGTATTTATACAGGGATGAACACTGAAGCTTTCTTT. Residues: CASSIYTGMNTEAFF.

J is TRBJ1-2 and V is TRBV9; D not resolved. Germline CDR1 reads SGDLS; CDR2 reads YYNGEE. The CDR3 spans 11 residues. Trimming pared 6 bases from V and 8 bases from J, leaving 11 bases between. This CDR3 reads CASNDGTGYTF. The CDR3 DNA follows: TGTGCCAGCAATGACGGAACGGGCTACACCTTC.

J is TRBJ2-5 and V is TRBV29-1; 11 bases match TRBD2. V lost 5 bases to trimming and J lost 5 bases; unmatched junction nucleotides: 7. The CDR3 length is 14 residues. Germline lookup yields CDR1 SQVTM and CDR2 ANQGSEA. Here the CDR3 reads CSVTLAGDLETQYF. The DNA for the CDR3 is TGCAGCGTTACACTAGCGGGGGACTTGGAGACCCAGTACTTC.

This clone was seen only a few times. Here the CDR3 DNA reads TGTGCCAGCAGCTATTCGCTTTTGGGGACTACTGAAGCTTTCTTT. Protein product: CASSYSLLGTTEAFF. The chain has TRBV7-2 and TRBJ1-1, with D maybe TRBD1 (5 bases). The V gene's germline CDR1 is SGHTA and CDR2 FQGNSA. Trimming left V 4 bases short and J 5 bases short, with 17 bases between. The CDR3 contains 15 residues. Filled out from reference TRBV7-2 and TRBJ1-1, the complete variable domain reads GAGVSQSPSNKVTEKGKDVELRCDPISGHTALYWYRQSLGQGLEFLIYFQGNSAPDKSGLPSDRFSAERTGGSVSTLTIQRTQQEDSAVYLCASSYSLLGTTEAFFGQGTRLTVV.

This chain joins TRBV9 and TRBJ1-1, with D possibly matching TRBD1 (6 bases). Germline V lookup: CDR1 SGDLS, CDR2 YYNGEE. The CDR3 has 14 residues. Trimming removed 3 bases at V and 3 bases at J, with 12 bases between. The CDR3 DNA reads as TGTGCCAGCAGCGCCCGATACAGGGACACTGAAGCTTTCTTT. This translates into CASSARYRDTEAFF. The whole variable domain, filled in from reference TRBV9 and TRBJ1-1, reads DSGVTQTPKHLITATGQRVTLRCSPRSGDLSVYWYQQSLDQGLQFLIQYYNGEERAKGNILERFSAQQFPDLHSELNLSSLELGDSALYFCASSARYRDTEAFFGQGTRLTVV.

This clone has a handful of counts. CDR3 sequence (DNA): TGTGCCAGCAGTTTATCGGGCAGGGTGTTGTACGAGCAGTACTTC. Amino acids: CASSLSGRVLYEQYF. The chain employs TRBV27 and TRBJ2-7, with a weak D call TRBD1 (5 bases). There are 15 residues in the CDR3. Germline assignment: CDR1 MNHEY and CDR2 SMNVEV (reference sequence). The V and J ends lost 0 bases and 4 bases respectively, with 13 bases between them.